Below are 8 T cell receptor beta chains sequenced from a single sample in a study of blood T cells in healthy people across ages. A second PCR, run for about 7 to 11 cycles, used a sample-barcoded 5' primer plus a J-beta primer mix. TCRdb reprocessed the 5' RACE reads via MiXCR and lists one record per CDR3 protein. Of fewer than 2,000,000 distinct CDR3 sequences in the sample, about 39% are singletons; the top ten hold under 30%. Sequenced sample: blood. These receptors all come from a human donor in good health.

In its sample, this clonotype was seen a few times. The chain carries TRBV14 and TRBJ2-1; 10 nucleotides line up with TRBD1. The CDR3 extends over 17 amino acids. V dropped 4 bases and J dropped 4; count of bases not matched to a gene: 10. Germline V gives CDR1 SGHDN, CDR2 FVKESK. The CDR3 DNA reads TGTGCCAGCAGCCCCCAAACCTGGACAGGGGGGTACAATGAGCAGTTCTTC. As protein: CASSPQTWTGGYNEQFF.

In its sample, this clonotype was seen a few times. The chain uses TRBV11-2 and TRBJ2-4; tentative D call: TRBD2 (5 bases). The DNA end is more similar to TRBJ2-7, so the J call may be wrong. This CDR3 contains 12 residues. CDR1 and CDR2 (germline): SGHAT, FQNNGV. The CDR3 spells CASSTSGGEQYF. Written as DNA, the CDR3 is TGTGCCAGCAGCACCTCCGGAGGCGAGCAGTACTTC.

This clonotype has just a few counts. The V and J genes are TRBV7-9 and TRBJ2-3, with D possibly being TRBD2 (6 bases). The CDR3 length is 12 residues. Germline V gene sequence: CDR1 SEHNR, CDR2 FQNEAQ (reference sequence). The V end was cut by 10 bases, the J end by 5 bases, with 13 bases between. CDR3 nucleotides: TGTGCCATCAAAGCCGGGGGAGATACGCAGTATTTT. Translation gives CAIKAGGDTQYF. Variable domain in full (rest from reference TRBV7-9 and TRBJ2-3): DTGVSQNPRHKITKRGQNVTFRCDPISEHNRLYWYRQTLGQGPEFLTYFQNEAQLEKSRLLSDRFSAERPKGSFSTLEIQRTEQGDSAMYLCAIKAGGDTQYFGPGTRLTVL.

This clonotype was seen more than once but under ten times. The chain combines TRBV7-2 with TRBJ2-7; maybe TRBD2 (6 bases). With the DNA end fitting TRBJ2-5 better, the J assignment may be wrong. Germline assignment: CDR1 SGHTA and CDR2 FQGNSA. The CDR3 contains 14 residues. CDR3 coding DNA: TGTGCCAGCAGCTTAGGTAGCGGCCCGGAGACCCAGTACTTC. The encoded protein is CASSLGSGPETQYF.

This clonotype was counted a few times. The chain is built from TRBV7-2 and TRBJ1-2; D might be TRBD1 (6 bases). The CDR3 runs to 12 residues. Germline loops: CDR1 SGHTA, CDR2 FQGNSA. V lost 4 bases and J 12 bases, leaving 15 bases between the germline ends. The CDR3 region has the DNA TGTGCCAGCAGCTCAAACAGGGTTCACCACACCTTC. Protein product: CASSSNRVHHTF.

This clonotype was seen more than once but under ten times. The V gene is TRBV24-1, the J gene TRBJ2-7; 9 positions agree with TRBD1. Per the germline V gene, CDR1 is KGHDR and CDR2 is SFDVKD. This CDR3 has 12 residues. J gave up 3 bases and V 9 bases, and 2 bases lay outside the gene matches. Here the CDR3 reads CATRDRDYEQYF. The DNA for the CDR3 is TGTGCCACCCGGGACAGGGACTACGAGCAGTACTTC.

This clonotype was seen a few times. The chain links TRBV6-2 or TRBV6-3 to TRBJ2-6; D ambiguous. Germline CDR1 MNHEY, CDR2 SVGEGT. The CDR3 covers 18 residues. V was pared by 7 bases and J by 0 bases, with 19 bases between. The CDR3 loop reads CASNPVRSPISGANVLTF. The CDR3 DNA sequence: TGTGCCAGCAACCCGGTACGGAGCCCGATCTCTGGGGCCAACGTCCTGACTTTC.

This clonotype has only a few counts. The chain has TRBV4-2 and TRBJ2-4; D call uncertain. CDR3 size: 14 residues. Looked up from germline, CDR1 is LGHNA and CDR2 is YNFKEQ. The ends were cut back, 3 bases at V and 7 bases at J, with 13 bases in the middle. CDR3 sequence reads: CASSQDHEGNIQYF. The CDR3 region has the DNA TGTGCCAGCAGCCAGGATCATGAAGGGAACATTCAGTACTTC.